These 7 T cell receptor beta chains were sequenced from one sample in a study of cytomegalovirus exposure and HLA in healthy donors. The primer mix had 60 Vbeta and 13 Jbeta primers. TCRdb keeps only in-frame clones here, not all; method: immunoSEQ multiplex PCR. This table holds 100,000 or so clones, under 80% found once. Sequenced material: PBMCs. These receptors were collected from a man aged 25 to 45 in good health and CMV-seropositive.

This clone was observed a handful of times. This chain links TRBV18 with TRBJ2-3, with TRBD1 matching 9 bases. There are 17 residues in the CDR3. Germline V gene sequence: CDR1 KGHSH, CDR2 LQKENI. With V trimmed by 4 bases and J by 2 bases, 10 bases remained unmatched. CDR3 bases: TGTGCCAGCTCACGCAAAGAACAGGGGGCTAACACAGATACGCAGTATTTT. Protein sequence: CASSRKEQGANTDTQYF.

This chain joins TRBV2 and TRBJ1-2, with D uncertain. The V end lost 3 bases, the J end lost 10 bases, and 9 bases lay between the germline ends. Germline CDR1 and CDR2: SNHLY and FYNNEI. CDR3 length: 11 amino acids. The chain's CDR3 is CASSEFQYYTF. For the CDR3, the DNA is TGTGCCAGCAGTGAGTTCCAGTACTACACCTTC.

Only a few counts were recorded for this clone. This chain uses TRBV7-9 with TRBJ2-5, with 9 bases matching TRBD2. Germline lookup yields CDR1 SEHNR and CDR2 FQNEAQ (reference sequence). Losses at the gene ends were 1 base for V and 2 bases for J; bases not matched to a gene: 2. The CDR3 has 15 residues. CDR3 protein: CASSLVSGGQETQYF. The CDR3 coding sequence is TGTGCCAGCAGCTTAGTGAGCGGGGGGCAAGAGACCCAGTACTTC. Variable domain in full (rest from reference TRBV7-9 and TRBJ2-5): DTGVSQNPRHKITKRGQNVTFRCDPISEHNRLYWYRQTLGQGPEFLTYFQNEAQLEKSRLLSDRFSAERPKGSFSTLEIQRTEQGDSAMYLCASSLVSGGQETQYFGPGTRLLVL.

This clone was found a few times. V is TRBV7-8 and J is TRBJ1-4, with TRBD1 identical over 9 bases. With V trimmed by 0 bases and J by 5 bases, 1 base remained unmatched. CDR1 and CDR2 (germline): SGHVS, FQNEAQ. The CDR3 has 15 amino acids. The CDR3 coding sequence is TGTGCCAGCAGCTTAGCAGGGACAGGGAATGAAAAACTGTTTTTT. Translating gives CASSLAGTGNEKLFF.

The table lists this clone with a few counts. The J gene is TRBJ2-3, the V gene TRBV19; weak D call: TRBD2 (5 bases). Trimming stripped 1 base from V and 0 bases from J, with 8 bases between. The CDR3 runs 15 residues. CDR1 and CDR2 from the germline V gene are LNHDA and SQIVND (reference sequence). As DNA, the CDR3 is TGTGCCAGTAGTATAGGCGGGCCTAGCACAGATACGCAGTATTTT. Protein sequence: CASSIGGPSTDTQYF.

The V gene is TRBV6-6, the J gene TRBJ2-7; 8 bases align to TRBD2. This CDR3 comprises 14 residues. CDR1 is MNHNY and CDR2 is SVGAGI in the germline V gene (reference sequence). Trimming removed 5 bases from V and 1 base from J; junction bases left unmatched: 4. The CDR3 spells CASSPSGRSYEQYF. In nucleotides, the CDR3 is TGTGCCAGCAGTCCTAGCGGGCGATCCTACGAGCAGTACTTC.

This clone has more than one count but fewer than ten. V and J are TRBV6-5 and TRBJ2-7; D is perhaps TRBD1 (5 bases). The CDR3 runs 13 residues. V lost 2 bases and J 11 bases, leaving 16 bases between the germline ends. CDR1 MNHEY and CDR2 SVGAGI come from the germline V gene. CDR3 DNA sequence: TGTGCCAGCAGTTACAGGCTCTCGGACAACGAGTACTTC. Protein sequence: CASSYRLSDNEYF.